These 3 T cell receptor beta chains were sequenced from one sample in a study of blood T cell repertoires in COVID-19 (dated by TCRdb to the early 2020s). Library generation was performed with the immunoSEQ multiplex PCR assay. TCRdb retrieved this table from immuneACCESS and kept in-frame rearrangements only. Not all clones are present; in checked studies, unresolved V genes account for under half, and no reason is known for the remainder. This sample has around 390,000 clones in its table, and approximately 90% of those were observed once. Roughly a tenth of the sample is held by the ten biggest clonotypes. Sequencing was performed on PBMCs or T cells enriched from blood (not recorded which). These receptors were obtained from a woman in her forties or fifties who had recovered from COVID-19.

The genes are TRBV28 and TRBJ1-1; D unclear. V was cut by 2 bases and J by 1 base, with 14 bases left in between. This CDR3 is built from 16 residues. Germline V gene data show CDR1 as MDHEN and CDR2 as SYDVKM. In DNA form, the CDR3 reads TGTGCCAGCAGTTTACCGACCACCGGGAAGAACACTGAAGCTTTCTTT. Translating it yields CASSLPTTGKNTEAFF.

The chain recombines TRBV5-8 with TRBJ1-1, with 7 bases identical to TRBD1. Germline V lookup: CDR1 SGHTS, CDR2 YDEGEE. The CDR3 totals 16 residues. The trim removed 6 bases at V and 5 bases at J, leaving 16 bases unmatched. The CDR3 DNA sequence: TGTGCCAGCAACAGACAGGGACGAACGAGTGGGACTGAAGCTTTCTTT. Translation gives CASNRQGRTSGTEAFF.

This clone was counted a few times. The chain recombines TRBV28 with TRBJ1-5, with 10 bases matching TRBD1. This CDR3 is 15 amino acids long. The V and J ends lost 4 bases and 6 bases, in that order; junction bases with no gene match: 6. Germline V gene lookup returns CDR1 MDHEN and CDR2 SYDVKM. CDR3 nucleotide sequence: TGTGCCAGCAGTTCCCCAGGACAGGGGGGTCAGCCCCAGCATTTT. Its translation: CASSSPGQGGQPQHF.